The 3 T cell receptor beta chains presented below share a single source sample, sequenced in a study of T cells in tumors after PD-1 blockade. The data were produced by immunoSEQ multiplex PCR, yet TCRdb's version contains in-frame clones alone and is incomplete. This table has about 33,000 clones, over 75% appearing once. Sequencing used PBMCs, obtained before anti-PD-1 treatment. The receptors come from a human donor with basal cell carcinoma.

The chain links TRBV7-9 to TRBJ1-1, with 7 bases matching TRBD1. The ends lost 5 bases at V and 1 base at J; junction bases unmatched: 4. From germline, CDR1 is SEHNR and CDR2 FQNEAQ (reference sequence). The CDR3 is made up of 14 amino acids. Here the CDR3 DNA reads TGTGCCAGCAGCCACCGACAGGGGAACACTGAAGCTTTCTTT. This encodes CASSHRQGNTEAFF.

The chain combines TRBV10-3 with TRBJ2-3; D might be TRBD1 (6 bases). Deletions cut 10 bases from V and 5 bases from J, with 13 bases between. The CDR3 length is 12 residues. Germline V gene sequence: CDR1 ENHRY, CDR2 SYGVKD. Written as DNA, the CDR3 is TGTGCCACTGGACAGAAAGAAGATACGCAGTATTTT. Its translation: CATGQKEDTQYF.

The sample holds a few counts of this clone. The rearrangement uses TRBV19 and TRBJ1-2; tentatively, D is TRBD1 (6 bases). Germline-derived CDR1 and CDR2 are LNHDA and SQIVND (reference sequence). This CDR3 is built from 14 residues. V lost 3 bases to trimming and J lost 4 bases, with 12 bases between them. The CDR3 is CASSIGDTRYGYTF. For the CDR3, the DNA is TGTGCCAGTAGTATTGGGGACACCCGCTATGGCTACACCTTC. Looking up the rest from reference TRBV19 and TRBJ1-2 gives the full variable domain: DGGITQSPKYLFRKEGQNVTLSCEQNLNHDAMYWYRQDPGQGLRLIYYSQIVNDFQKGDIAEGYSVSREKKESFPLTVTSAQKNPTAFYLCASSIGDTRYGYTFGSGTRLTVV.